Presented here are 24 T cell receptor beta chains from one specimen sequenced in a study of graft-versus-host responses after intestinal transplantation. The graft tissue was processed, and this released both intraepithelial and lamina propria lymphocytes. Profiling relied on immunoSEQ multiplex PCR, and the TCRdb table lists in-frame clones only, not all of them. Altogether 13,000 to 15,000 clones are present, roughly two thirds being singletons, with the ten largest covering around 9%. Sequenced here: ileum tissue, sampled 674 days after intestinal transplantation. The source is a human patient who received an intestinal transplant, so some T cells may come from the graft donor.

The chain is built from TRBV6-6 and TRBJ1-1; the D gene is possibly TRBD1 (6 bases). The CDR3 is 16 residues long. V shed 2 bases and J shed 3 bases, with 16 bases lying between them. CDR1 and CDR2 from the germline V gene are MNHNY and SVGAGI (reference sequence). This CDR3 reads CASSYATGGRDTEAFF. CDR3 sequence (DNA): TGTGCCAGCAGTTACGCGACGGGGGGGCGGGACACTGAAGCTTTCTTT.

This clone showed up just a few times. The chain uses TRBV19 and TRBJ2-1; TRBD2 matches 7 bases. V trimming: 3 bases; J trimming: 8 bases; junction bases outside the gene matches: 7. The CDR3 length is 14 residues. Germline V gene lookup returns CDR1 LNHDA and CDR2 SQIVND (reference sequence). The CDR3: CASSIFSGGDEQFF. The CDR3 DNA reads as TGTGCCAGTAGTATCTTCTCGGGGGGTGATGAGCAGTTCTTC.

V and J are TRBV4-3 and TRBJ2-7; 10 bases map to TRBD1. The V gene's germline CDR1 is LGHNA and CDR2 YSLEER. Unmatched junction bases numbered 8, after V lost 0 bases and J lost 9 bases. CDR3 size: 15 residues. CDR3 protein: CASSQEDRGVYRQYF. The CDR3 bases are TGCGCCAGCAGCCAAGAGGACAGGGGGGTCTATCGGCAGTACTTC.

CDR3 sequence reads: CASSRSGGTYNEQFF. Here the CDR3 DNA reads TGTGCCAGCAGTCGTAGCGGGGGGACCTACAATGAGCAGTTCTTC. The chain joins TRBV7-6 to TRBJ2-1, with TRBD2 matching over 10 bases. CDR3 length: 15 amino acids. V lost 6 bases, J lost 2 bases, and 4 bases stayed unmatched. From germline, CDR1 is SGHVS and CDR2 FNYEAQ.

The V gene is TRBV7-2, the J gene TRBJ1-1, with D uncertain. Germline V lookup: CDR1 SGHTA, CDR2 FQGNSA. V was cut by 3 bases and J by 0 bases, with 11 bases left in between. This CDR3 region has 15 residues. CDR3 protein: CASSLTGWLNTEAFF. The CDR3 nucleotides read TGTGCCAGCAGCTTGACCGGGTGGCTGAACACTGAAGCTTTCTTT.

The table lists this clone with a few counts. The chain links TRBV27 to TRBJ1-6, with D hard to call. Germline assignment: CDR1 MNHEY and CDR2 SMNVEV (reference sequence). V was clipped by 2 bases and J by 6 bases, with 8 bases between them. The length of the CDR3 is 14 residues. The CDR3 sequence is CASSLRLGNSPLHF. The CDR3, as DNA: TGTGCCAGCAGTTTAAGACTAGGTAATTCACCCCTCCACTTT.

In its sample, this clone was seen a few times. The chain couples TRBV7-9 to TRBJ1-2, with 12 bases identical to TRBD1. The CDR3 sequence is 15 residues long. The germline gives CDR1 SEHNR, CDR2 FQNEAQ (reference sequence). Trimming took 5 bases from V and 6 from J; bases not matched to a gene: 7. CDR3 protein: CASSPGTGGNNGYTF. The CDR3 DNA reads TGTGCCAGCAGCCCAGGGACAGGGGGCAATAATGGCTACACCTTC.

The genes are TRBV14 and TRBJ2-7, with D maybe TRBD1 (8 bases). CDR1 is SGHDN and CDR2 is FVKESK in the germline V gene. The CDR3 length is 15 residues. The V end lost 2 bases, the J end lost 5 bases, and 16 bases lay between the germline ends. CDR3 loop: CASSQLKTGGDEQYF. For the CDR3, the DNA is TGTGCCAGCAGCCAATTAAAAACAGGGGGGGACGAGCAGTACTTC.

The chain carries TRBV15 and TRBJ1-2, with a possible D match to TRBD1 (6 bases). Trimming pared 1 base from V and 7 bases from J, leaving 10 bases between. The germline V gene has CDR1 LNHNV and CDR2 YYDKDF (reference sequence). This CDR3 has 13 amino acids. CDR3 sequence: CATSRVGQIGYTF. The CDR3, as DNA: TGTGCCACCAGCAGAGTTGGACAGATTGGCTACACCTTC.

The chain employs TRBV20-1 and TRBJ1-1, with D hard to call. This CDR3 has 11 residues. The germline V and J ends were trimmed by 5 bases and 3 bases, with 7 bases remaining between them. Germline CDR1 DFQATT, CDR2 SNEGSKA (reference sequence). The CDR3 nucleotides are TGCAGTGCTGACCGGGACACTGAAGCTTTCTTT. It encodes CSADRDTEAFF.

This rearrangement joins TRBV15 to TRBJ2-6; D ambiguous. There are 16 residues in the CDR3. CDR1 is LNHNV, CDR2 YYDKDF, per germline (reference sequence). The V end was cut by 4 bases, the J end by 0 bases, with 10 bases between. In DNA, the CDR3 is TGTGCCACCAGCACCAGGCAAGGCTCTGGGGCCAACGTCCTGACTTTC. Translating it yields CATSTRQGSGANVLTF.

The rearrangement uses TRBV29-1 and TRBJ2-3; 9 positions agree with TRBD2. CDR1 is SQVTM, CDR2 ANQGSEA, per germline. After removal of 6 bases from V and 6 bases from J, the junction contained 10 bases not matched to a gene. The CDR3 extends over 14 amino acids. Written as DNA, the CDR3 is TGCAGCGTCGTCCTGGGGAGCGGGGGGGATACGCAGTATTTT. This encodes CSVVLGSGGDTQYF.

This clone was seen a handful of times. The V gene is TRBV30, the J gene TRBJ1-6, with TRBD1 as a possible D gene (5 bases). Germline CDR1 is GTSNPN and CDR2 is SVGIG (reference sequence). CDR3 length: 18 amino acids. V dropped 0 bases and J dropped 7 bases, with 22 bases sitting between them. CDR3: CAWSVRVGGGLPNSPLHF. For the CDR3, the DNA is TGTGCCTGGAGTGTACGGGTCGGGGGGGGACTGCCAAATTCACCCCTCCACTTT.

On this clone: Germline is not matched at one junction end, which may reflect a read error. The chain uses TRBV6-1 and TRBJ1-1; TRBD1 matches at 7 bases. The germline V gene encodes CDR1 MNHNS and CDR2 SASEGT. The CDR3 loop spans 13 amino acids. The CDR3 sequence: CASKGGGNSEAFF. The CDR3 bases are TGTGCCAGCAAAGGGGGCGGGAACAGTGAAGCTTTCTTT.

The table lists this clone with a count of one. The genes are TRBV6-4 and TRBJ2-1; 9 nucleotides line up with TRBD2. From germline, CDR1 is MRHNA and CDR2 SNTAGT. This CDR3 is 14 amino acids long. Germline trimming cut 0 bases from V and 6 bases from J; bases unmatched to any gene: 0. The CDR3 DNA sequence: TGTGCCAGCAGTGACTCGACTAGCGGCAATGAGCAGTTCTTC. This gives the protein CASSDSTSGNEQFF.

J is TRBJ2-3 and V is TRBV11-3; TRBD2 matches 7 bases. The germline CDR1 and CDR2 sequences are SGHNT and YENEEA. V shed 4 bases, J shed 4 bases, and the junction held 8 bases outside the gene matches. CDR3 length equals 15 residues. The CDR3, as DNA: TGTGCCAGCAGCTCCCTTAGGGACTATCCAGATACGCAGTATTTT. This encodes CASSSLRDYPDTQYF.

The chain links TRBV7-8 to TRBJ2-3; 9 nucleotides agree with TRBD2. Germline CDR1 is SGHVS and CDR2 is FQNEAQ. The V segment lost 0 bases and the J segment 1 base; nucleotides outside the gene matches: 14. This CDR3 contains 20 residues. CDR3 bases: TGTGCCAGCAGCTTAGCGCTTCGCGGGGGGGCCTCCATACGCACAGATACGCAGTATTTT. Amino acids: CASSLALRGGASIRTDTQYF.

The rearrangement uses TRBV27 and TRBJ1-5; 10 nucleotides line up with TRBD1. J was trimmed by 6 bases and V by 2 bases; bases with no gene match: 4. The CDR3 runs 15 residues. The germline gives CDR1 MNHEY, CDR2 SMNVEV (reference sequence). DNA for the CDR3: TGTGCCAGCAGTTTAATTGGGACAGGGGTTCAGCCCCAGCATTTT. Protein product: CASSLIGTGVQPQHF.

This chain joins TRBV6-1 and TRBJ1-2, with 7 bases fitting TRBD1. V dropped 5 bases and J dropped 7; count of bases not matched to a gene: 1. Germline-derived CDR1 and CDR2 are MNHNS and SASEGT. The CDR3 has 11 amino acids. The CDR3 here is CASSRGLGYTF. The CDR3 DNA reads TGTGCCAGCAGTAGGGGGCTTGGCTACACCTTC.

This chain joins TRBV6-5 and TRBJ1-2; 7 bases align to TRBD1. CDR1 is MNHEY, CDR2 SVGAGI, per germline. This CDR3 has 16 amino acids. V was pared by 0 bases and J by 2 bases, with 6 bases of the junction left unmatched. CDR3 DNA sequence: TGTGCCAGCAGTTACTCCCCGGACAGGAGGAACTATGGCTACACCTTC. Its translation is CASSYSPDRRNYGYTF.

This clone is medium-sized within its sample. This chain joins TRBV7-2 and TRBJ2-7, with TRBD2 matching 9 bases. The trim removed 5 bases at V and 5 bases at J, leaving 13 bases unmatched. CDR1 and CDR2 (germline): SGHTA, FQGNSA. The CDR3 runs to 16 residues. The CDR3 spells CASSPVVGGLAHEQYF. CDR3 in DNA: TGTGCCAGCAGCCCAGTAGTGGGGGGACTAGCCCACGAGCAGTACTTC.

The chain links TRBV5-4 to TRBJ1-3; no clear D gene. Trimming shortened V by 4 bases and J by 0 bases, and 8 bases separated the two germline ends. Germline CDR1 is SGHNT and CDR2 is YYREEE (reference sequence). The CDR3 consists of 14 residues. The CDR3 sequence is CASSPLSSGNTIYF. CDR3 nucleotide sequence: TGTGCCAGCAGCCCTCTGAGCTCTGGAAACACCATATATTTT.

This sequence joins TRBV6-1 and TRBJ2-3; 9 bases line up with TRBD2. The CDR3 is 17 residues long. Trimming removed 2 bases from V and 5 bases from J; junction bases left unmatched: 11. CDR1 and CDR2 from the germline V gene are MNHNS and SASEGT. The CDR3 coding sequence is TGTGCCAGCAGTGAACGGGTGGCGGGGGGGCCCGTAGATACGCAGTATTTT. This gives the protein CASSERVAGGPVDTQYF.

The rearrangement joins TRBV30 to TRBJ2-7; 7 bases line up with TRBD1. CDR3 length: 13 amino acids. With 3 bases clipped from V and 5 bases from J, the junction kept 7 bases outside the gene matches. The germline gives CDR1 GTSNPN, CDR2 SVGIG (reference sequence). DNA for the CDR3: TGTGCCTGGAGGACAGGGACGTATGACGAGCAGTACTTC. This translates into CAWRTGTYDEQYF. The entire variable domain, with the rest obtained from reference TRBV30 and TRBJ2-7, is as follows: SQTIHQWPATLVQPVGSPLSLECTVEGTSNPNLYWYRQAAGRGLQLLFYSVGIGQISSEVPQNLSASRPQDRQFILSSKKLLLSDSGFYLCAWRTGTYDEQYFGPGTRLTVT.